These T cell receptor beta chains were read from a single sample in a study of T cells in Graves' hyperthyroidism and ophthalmopathy. A single record per CDR3 protein comes from TCRdb applying MiXCR to the multiplex PCR reads. This sample has 550,000 to 600,000 distinct CDR3 sequences, with more than 45% found just once. The sample consisted of peripheral blood or thyroid tissue (not recorded which). These receptors were obtained from an adult woman with Graves' disease, either hyperthyroidism or ophthalmopathy (not recorded which). The CDR3 runs from the conserved cysteine through the conserved F or W. The D gene is left open where the match is weak. Expanded clones are given a class, and other clones once, few, many or no size at all.

J: TRBJ2-7
length: 14
D: -
V: TRBV19
size: once
CDR3: CASSTRTTGYEQYF
DNA: TGTGCCAGTTCGACGAGGACAACCGGCTACGAGCAGTACTTC

J: TRBJ1-2
length: 17
D: -
V: TRBV2
size: many
CDR3: CASPPLSRQQVNYGYTF
DNA: TGTGCCAGCCCTCCGCTCAGCCGTCAACAGGTTAACTATGGCTACACCTTC

J: TRBJ2-7
length: 13
D: -
V: TRBV2
size: -
CDR3: CARQIRDPNEQYF
DNA: TGTGCCAGGCAGATCCGGGACCCAAACGAGCAGTACTTC

J: TRBJ2-7
length: 14
D: TRBD2
V: TRBV19
size: -
CDR3: CASRPGLGAYEQYF
DNA: TGTGCCAGTAGACCGGGACTAGGGGCCTACGAGCAGTACTTC

J: TRBJ2-5
length: 14
D: -
V: TRBV7-6
size: -
CDR3: CASSYQGIRETQYF
DNA: TGTGCCAGCAGCTATCAGGGAATTCGAGAGACCCAGTACTTC

J: TRBJ2-5
length: 17
D: TRBD1
V: TRBV5-1
size: many
CDR3: CASSLAGQGAFGETQYF
DNA: TGCGCCAGCAGCTTGGCCGGACAGGGGGCCTTTGGAGAGACCCAGTACTTC

J: TRBJ1-6
length: 14
D: -
V: TRBV11-2
size: many
CDR3: CASSLGVYNSPLHF
DNA: TGTGCCAGCAGCTTAGGGGTTTATAATTCACCCCTCCACTTT

J: TRBJ2-7
length: 15
D: -
V: TRBV9
size: many
CDR3: CASSVGQGGPYEQYF
DNA: TGTGCCAGCAGCGTAGGGCAGGGGGGACCCTACGAGCAGTACTTC

J: TRBJ2-5
length: 14
D: -
V: TRBV5-1
size: -
CDR3: CASSLQGNEETQYF
DNA: TGCGCCAGCAGCTTGCAAGGGAATGAGGAGACCCAGTACTTC

J: TRBJ1-2
length: 17
D: TRBD1
V: TRBV15
size: -
CDR3: CATSRDNTGTGGYGYTF
DNA: TGTGCCACCAGCAGAGATAACACTGGGACAGGGGGCTATGGCTACACCTTC

J: TRBJ1-2
length: 19
D: TRBD1
V: TRBV10-3
size: -
CDR3: CASSYAASRDSQANYGYTF
DNA: TGTGCCAGCAGTTACGCCGCCTCGAGGGACAGTCAAGCTAACTATGGCTACACCTTC

J: TRBJ1-2
length: 16
D: -
V: TRBV7-6
size: -
CDR3: CASSPRGVGASYGYTF
DNA: TGTGCCAGCAGCCCGCGGGGCGTGGGGGCCAGCTATGGCTACACCTTC

J: TRBJ1-5
length: 16
D: -
V: TRBV20-1
size: -
CDR3: CSAAGGPTIGNQPQHF
DNA: TGCAGTGCAGCCGGTGGCCCGACAATAGGCAATCAGCCCCAGCATTTT

J: TRBJ1-1
length: 12
D: -
V: TRBV28
size: -
CDR3: CVSSFSTAEAFF
DNA: TGTGTCAGCAGTTTCTCGACAGCAGAAGCTTTCTTT

J: TRBJ2-7
length: 16
D: TRBD2
V: TRBV7-9
size: many
CDR3: CASSRTSGKGDYEQYF
DNA: TGTGCCAGCAGCCGGACTAGCGGCAAAGGAGACTACGAGCAGTACTTC

J: TRBJ2-6
length: 17
D: -
V: TRBV7-9
size: many
CDR3: CASSLALGNSGANVLTF
DNA: TGTGCCAGCAGCTTAGCCCTAGGGAACTCTGGGGCCAACGTCCTGACTTTC

J: TRBJ2-7
length: 12
D: -
V: TRBV20-1
size: -
CDR3: CSARGQAHEQYF
DNA: TGCAGTGCTAGAGGGCAGGCCCACGAGCAGTACTTC

J: TRBJ1-4
length: 15
D: TRBD1
V: TRBV7-9
size: -
CDR3: CATEQGGVRLEKLFF
DNA: TGTGCCACGGAACAAGGGGGCGTACGTCTTGAAAAACTGTTTTTT

J: TRBJ1-5
length: 15
D: TRBD1
V: TRBV15
size: -
CDR3: CATALGTGGWQPQHF
DNA: TGTGCCACCGCTCTAGGGACAGGGGGATGGCAGCCCCAGCATTTT

J: TRBJ2-7
length: 15
D: TRBD1
V: TRBV6-6
size: many
CDR3: CASSYSPGQNYEQYF
DNA: TGTGCCAGCAGTTACTCGCCGGGACAGAACTACGAGCAGTACTTC

J: TRBJ2-5
length: 16
D: -
V: TRBV7-9
size: -
CDR3: CASSESLQGAGETQYF
DNA: TGTGCCAGCAGTGAATCTCTTCAGGGAGCCGGGGAGACCCAGTACTTC

J: TRBJ1-2
length: 12
D: -
V: TRBV20-1
size: many
CDR3: CSARAGSYGYTF
DNA: TGCAGTGCTAGGGCCGGGTCCTATGGCTACACCTTC

J: TRBJ1-3
length: 12
D: -
V: TRBV7-9
size: -
CDR3: CASSPTGSTIYF
DNA: TGTGCCAGCAGCCCAACGGGGAGCACCATATATTTT

J: TRBJ2-7
length: 17
D: TRBD2
V: TRBV7-9
size: many
CDR3: CASSYPGGRKGSHEQYF
DNA: TGTGCCAGCAGTTACCCGGGAGGGAGGAAGGGTTCCCACGAGCAGTACTTC

J: TRBJ2-5
length: 12
D: -
V: TRBV20-1
size: -
CDR3: CSAGKGDETQYF
DNA: TGCAGTGCTGGAAAGGGGGATGAGACCCAGTACTTC

J: TRBJ1-5
length: 13
D: TRBD1
V: TRBV19
size: once
CDR3: CASNVDRFQPQHF
DNA: TGTGCCAGTAACGTGGACAGGTTTCAGCCCCAGCATTTT

J: TRBJ1-6
length: 16
D: -
V: TRBV7-2
size: -
CDR3: CASSPRPVLGSSPLHF
DNA: TGTGCCAGCAGCCCAAGACCGGTCCTCGGGTCTTCACCCCTCCACTTT

J: TRBJ1-4
length: 16
D: TRBD1
V: TRBV7-9
size: few
CDR3: CASSAHGTGGNEKLFF
DNA: TGTGCCAGCAGTGCCCACGGGACAGGGGGTAATGAAAAACTGTTTTTT

J: TRBJ1-5
length: 13
D: -
V: TRBV20-1
size: -
CDR3: CSARVGGWSNQHF
DNA: TGCAGTGCTAGAGTGGGAGGGTGGAGCAATCAGCATTTT

J: TRBJ1-5
length: 15
D: -
V: TRBV2
size: many
CDR3: CASSSPTNRDQPQHF
DNA: TGTGCCAGCTCAAGCCCCACCAACCGCGATCAGCCCCAGCATTTT

J: TRBJ2-7
length: 13
D: TRBD1
V: TRBV6-5
size: many
CDR3: CASNRQGAYEQYF
DNA: TGTGCCAGCAACAGACAGGGGGCATACGAGCAGTACTTC

J: TRBJ2-7
length: 13
D: -
V: TRBV10-3
size: -
CDR3: CAISEEENYEQYF
DNA: TGTGCCATCAGTGAGGAAGAAAATTACGAGCAGTACTTC

J: TRBJ2-5
length: 15
D: TRBD1
V: TRBV12-3/TRBV12-4
size: -
CDR3: CASKKAGQGRETQYF
DNA: TGTGCCAGTAAAAAGGCGGGACAGGGGAGGGAGACCCAGTACTTC